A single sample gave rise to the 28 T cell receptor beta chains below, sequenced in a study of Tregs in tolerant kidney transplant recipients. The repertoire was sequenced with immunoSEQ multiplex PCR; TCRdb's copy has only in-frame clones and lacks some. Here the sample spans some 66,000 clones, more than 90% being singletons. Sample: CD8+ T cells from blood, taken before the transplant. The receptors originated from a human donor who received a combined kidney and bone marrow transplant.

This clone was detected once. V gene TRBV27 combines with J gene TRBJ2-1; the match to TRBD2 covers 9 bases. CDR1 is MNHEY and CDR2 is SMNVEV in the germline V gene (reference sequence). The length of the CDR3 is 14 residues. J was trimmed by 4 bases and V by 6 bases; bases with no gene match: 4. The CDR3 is CASRRLAEYNEQFF. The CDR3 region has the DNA TGTGCCAGCAGGAGACTAGCGGAGTACAATGAGCAGTTCTTC.

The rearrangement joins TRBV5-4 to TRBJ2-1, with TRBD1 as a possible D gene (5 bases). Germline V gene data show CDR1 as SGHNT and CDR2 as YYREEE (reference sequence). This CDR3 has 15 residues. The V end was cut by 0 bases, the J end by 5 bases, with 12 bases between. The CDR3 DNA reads TGTGCCAGCAGCTTGGAAGGCAGGGATGACAATGAGCAGTTCTTC. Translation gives CASSLEGRDDNEQFF.

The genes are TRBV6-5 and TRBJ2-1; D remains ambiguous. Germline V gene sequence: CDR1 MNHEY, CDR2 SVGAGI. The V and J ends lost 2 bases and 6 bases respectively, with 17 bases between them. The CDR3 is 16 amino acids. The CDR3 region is CASSYEQVTPFNEQFF. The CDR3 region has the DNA TGTGCCAGCAGTTACGAACAAGTAACCCCCTTCAATGAGCAGTTCTTC.

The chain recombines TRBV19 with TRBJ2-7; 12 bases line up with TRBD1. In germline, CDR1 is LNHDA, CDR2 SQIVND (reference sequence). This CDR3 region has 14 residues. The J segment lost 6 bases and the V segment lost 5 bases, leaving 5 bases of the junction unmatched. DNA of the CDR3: TGTGCCAGTAGTCCGGGGACAGGGGGCTTCGAGCAGTACTTC. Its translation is CASSPGTGGFEQYF.

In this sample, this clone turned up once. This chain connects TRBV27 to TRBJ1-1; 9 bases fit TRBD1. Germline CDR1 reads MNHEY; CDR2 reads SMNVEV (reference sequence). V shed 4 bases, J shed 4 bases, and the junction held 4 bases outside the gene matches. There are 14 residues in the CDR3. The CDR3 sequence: CASSSQGAGTEAFF. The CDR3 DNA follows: TGTGCCAGCAGTTCACAGGGGGCGGGCACTGAAGCTTTCTTT.

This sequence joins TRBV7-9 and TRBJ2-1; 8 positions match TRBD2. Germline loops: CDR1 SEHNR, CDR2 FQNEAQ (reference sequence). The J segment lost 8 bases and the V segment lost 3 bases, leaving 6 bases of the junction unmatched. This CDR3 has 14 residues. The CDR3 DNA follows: TGTGCCAGCAGCTTCGAGCGGGAGTGGGATGAGCAGTTCTTC. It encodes CASSFEREWDEQFF.

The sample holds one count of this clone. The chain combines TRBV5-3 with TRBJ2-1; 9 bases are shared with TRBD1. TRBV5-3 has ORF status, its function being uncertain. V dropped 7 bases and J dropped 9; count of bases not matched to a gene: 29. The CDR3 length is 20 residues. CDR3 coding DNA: TGTGCCAGAGTAGGGACAGGGACCTTAACTAGCTCCGGCGCGGTATGTGAGCAGTTCTTC. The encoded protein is CARVGTGTLTSSGAVCEQFF.

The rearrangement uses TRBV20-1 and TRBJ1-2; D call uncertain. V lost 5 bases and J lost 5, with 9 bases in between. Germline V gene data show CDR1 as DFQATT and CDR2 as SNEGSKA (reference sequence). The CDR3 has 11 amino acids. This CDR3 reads CSAADLYGYTF. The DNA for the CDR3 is TGCAGTGCTGCCGACTTATATGGCTACACCTTC.

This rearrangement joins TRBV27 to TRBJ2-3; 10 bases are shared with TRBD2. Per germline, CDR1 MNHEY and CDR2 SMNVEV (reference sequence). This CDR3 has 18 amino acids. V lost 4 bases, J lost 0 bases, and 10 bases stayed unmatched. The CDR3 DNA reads TGTGCCAGCAGTTCTCTAGCGGGGGCAGTGTCTAGCACAGATACGCAGTATTTT. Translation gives CASSSLAGAVSSTDTQYF.

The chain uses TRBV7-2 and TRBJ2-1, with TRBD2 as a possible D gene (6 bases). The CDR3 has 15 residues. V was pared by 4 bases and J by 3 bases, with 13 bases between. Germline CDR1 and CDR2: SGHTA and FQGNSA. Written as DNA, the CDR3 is TGTGCCAGCAGCTCGGGGCTAGCGCACTACAATGAGCAGTTCTTC. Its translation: CASSSGLAHYNEQFF.

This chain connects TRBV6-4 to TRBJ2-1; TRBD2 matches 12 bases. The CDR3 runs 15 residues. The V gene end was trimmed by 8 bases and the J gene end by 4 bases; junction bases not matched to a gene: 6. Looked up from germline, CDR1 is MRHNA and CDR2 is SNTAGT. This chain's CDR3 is CASASSGGDYNEQFF. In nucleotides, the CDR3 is TGTGCCAGCGCTTCTAGCGGGGGGGATTACAATGAGCAGTTCTTC.

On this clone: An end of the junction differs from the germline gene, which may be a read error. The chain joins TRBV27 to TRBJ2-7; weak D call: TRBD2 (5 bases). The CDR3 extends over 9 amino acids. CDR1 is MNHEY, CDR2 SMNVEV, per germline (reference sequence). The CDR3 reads CASPLRRGF. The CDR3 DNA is TGTGCAAGCCCCTTGCGGAGAGGGTTC.

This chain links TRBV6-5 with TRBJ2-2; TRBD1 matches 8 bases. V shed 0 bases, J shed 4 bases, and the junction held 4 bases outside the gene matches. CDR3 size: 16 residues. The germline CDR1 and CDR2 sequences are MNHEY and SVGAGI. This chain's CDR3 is CASSYSQDRVTGELFF. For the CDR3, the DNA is TGTGCCAGCAGTTACTCACAGGACAGGGTCACCGGGGAGCTGTTTTTT.

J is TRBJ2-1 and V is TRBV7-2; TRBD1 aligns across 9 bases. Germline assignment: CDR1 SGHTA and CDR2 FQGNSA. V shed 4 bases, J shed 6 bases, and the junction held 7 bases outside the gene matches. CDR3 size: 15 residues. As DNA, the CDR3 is TGTGCCAGCAGCTACGACAGGGGGGTGACCAATGAGCAGTTCTTC. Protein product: CASSYDRGVTNEQFF.

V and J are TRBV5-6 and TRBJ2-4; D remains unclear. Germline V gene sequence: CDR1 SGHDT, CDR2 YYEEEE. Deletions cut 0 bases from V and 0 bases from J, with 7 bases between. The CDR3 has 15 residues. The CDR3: CASSLDTLAKNIQYF. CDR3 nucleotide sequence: TGTGCCAGCAGCTTGGACACCTTAGCCAAAAACATTCAGTACTTC.

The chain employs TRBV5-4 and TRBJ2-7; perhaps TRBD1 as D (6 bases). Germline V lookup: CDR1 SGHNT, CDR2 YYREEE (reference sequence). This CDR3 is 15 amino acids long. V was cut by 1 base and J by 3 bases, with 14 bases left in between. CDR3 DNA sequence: TGTGCCAGCAGCTTGTTAATAGGACAGTTCTACGAGCAGTACTTC. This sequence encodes CASSLLIGQFYEQYF.

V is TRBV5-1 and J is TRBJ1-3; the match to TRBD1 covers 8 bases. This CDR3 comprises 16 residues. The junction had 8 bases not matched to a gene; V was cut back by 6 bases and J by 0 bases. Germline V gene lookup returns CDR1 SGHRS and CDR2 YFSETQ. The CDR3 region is CASTQAGGDSGNTIYF. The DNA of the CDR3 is TGCGCCAGCACCCAGGCAGGGGGCGACTCTGGAAACACCATATATTTT.

In DNA form, the CDR3 reads TGTGCCAGCAGTCCCGCGGGGGGGGGCGAGCAGTACTTC. Amino acids: CASSPAGGGEQYF. The J gene is TRBJ2-7, the V gene TRBV25-1; 9 positions agree with TRBD2. The junction had 5 bases not matched to a gene; V was cut back by 5 bases and J by 6 bases. The CDR3 is 13 residues long. Germline values: CDR1 MGHDK, CDR2 SYGVNS.

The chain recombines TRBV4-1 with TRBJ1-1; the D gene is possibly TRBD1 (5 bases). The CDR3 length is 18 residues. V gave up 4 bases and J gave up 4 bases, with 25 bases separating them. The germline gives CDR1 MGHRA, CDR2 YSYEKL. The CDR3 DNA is TGCGCCAGCAGCCCGCCTGGCGGCAGGGAATTGGAGACCACTGAAGCTTTCTTT. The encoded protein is CASSPPGGRELETTEAFF.

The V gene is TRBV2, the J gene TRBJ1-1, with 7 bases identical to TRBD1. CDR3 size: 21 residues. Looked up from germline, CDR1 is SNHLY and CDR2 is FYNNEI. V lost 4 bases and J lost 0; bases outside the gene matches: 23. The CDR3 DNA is TGTGCCAGCAGTGGGGTGTCCGGGACAGCTGGACCTATGAATATGAACACTGAAGCTTTCTTT. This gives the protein CASSGVSGTAGPMNMNTEAFF.

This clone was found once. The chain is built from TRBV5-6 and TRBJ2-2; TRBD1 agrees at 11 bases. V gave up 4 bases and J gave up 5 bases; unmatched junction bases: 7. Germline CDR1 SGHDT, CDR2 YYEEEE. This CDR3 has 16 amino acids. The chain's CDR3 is CASSLSGTGGTGELFF. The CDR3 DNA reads TGTGCCAGCAGCCTATCCGGGACAGGGGGGACCGGGGAGCTGTTTTTT.

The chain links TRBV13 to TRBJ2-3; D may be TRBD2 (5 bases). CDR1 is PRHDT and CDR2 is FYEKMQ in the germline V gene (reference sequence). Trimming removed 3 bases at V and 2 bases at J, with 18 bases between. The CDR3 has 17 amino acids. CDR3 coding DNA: TGTGCCAGCAGCTTTACCCCTAAACTAGGTCCCACAGATACGCAGTATTTT. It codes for CASSFTPKLGPTDTQYF.

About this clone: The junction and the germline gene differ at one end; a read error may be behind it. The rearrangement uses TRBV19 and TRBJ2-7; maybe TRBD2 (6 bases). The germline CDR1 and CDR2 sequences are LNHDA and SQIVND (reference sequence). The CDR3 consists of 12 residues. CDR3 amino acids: CASSIGGAPLLF. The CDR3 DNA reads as TGTGCCAGTAGTATTGGAGGGGCCCCACTCTTATTC.

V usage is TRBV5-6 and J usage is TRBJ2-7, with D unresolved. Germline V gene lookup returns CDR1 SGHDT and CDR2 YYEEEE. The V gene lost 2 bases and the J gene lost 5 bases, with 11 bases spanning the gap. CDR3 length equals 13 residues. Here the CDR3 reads CASSFGKANEQYF. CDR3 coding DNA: TGTGCCAGCAGCTTCGGTAAAGCTAACGAGCAGTACTTC.

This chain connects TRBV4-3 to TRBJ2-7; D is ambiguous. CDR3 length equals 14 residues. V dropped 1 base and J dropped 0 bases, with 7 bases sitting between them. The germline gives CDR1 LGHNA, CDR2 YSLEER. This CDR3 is CASSQARFSYEQYF. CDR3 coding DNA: TGCGCCAGCAGCCAAGCCAGGTTCTCCTACGAGCAGTACTTC.

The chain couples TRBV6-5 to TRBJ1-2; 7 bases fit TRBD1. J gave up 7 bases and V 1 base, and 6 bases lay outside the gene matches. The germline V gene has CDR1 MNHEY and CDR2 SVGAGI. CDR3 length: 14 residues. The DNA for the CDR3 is TGTGCCAGCAGTTACTTCGCAGGGGGAAGTGGCTACACCTTC. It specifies CASSYFAGGSGYTF.

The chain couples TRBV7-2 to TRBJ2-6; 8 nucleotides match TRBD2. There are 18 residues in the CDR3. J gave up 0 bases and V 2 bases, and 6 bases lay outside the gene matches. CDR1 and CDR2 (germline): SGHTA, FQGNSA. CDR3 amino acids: CASSLLRGASSGANVLTF. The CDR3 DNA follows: TGTGCCAGCAGCTTACTGCGGGGGGCAAGCTCTGGGGCCAACGTCCTGACTTTC.

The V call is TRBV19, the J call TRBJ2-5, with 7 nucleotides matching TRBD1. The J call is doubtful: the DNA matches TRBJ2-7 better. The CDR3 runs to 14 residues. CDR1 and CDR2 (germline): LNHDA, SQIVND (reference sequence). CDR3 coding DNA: TGTGCCAGTAGTATTGGGCTGGGGACAGCCGAGCAGTACTTC. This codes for CASSIGLGTAEQYF.